The 27 T cell receptor beta chains below were found in one sample sequenced in a study of blood T cells in healthy people across ages. Then a second PCR, running about 7 to 11 cycles, was carried out with a sample-barcoded 5' primer and a J-beta primer mix. TCRdb fed the 5' RACE reads into MiXCR, producing one record per CDR3 protein. Of hundreds of thousands of distinct CDR3 sequences in the sample, 50% to 60% are singletons; the top ten hold under 65%. The sequenced material came from blood. Receptors were obtained from a man aged 55-75 years in good health.

The chain joins TRBV18 to TRBJ2-5; 11 positions match TRBD2. CDR3 length: 16 amino acids. V lost 1 base, J lost 4 bases, and 5 bases stayed unmatched. Germline V gene data show CDR1 as KGHSH and CDR2 as LQKENI. The CDR3: CASSPLAGGPGETQYF. In nucleotides, the CDR3 is TGTGCCAGCTCACCACTAGCGGGAGGGCCGGGAGAGACCCAGTACTTC.

This chain uses TRBV29-1 with TRBJ1-1; 7 bases are shared with TRBD1. This CDR3 contains 13 residues. Germline V lookup: CDR1 SQVTM, CDR2 ANQGSEA. V shed 7 bases and J 3 bases; nucleotides not matched to a gene: 8. The DNA for the CDR3 is TGCAGCGCCAGAGACAGGGCGGACACTGAAGCTTTCTTT. Encoded protein: CSARDRADTEAFF. The whole variable domain, filled in from reference TRBV29-1 and TRBJ1-1, reads SAVISQKPSRDICQRGTSLTIQCQVDSQVTMMFWYRQQPGQSLTLIATANQGSEATYESGFVIDKFPISRPNLTFSTLTVSNMSPEDSSIYLCSARDRADTEAFFGQGTRLTVV.

The CDR3 spells CASTPTRGKYNEQYF. For the CDR3, the DNA is TGTGCCAGCACCCCGACAAGGGGGAAATACAATGAGCAGTACTTC. The gene calls are TRBV2 and TRBJ2-1, with a tentative D call TRBD1 (6 bases). The J call is uncertain, as TRBJ2-7 better fits the DNA end. CDR3 size: 15 residues. Germline V lookup: CDR1 SNHLY, CDR2 FYNNEI.

J is TRBJ2-7 and V is TRBV7-3; no reliable D call. V lost 5 bases and J 2 bases, leaving 16 bases between the germline ends. Germline lookup yields CDR1 SGHTA and CDR2 FQGTGA. There are 15 residues in the CDR3. In DNA form, the CDR3 reads TGTGCCAGCAGCCCCGGGCCTATAGAAACCTACGAGCAGTACTTC. Protein sequence: CASSPGPIETYEQYF.

The J gene is TRBJ2-1, the V gene TRBV24-1, with D possibly being TRBD1 or TRBD2 (5 bases each). In germline, CDR1 is KGHDR, CDR2 SFDVKD. This CDR3 region has 16 residues. Trimming stripped 1 base from V and 1 base from J, with 10 bases between. The CDR3 sequence is CATSDLAAGSYNEQFF. Written as DNA, the CDR3 is TGTGCCACCAGTGATTTAGCGGCAGGGTCCTACAATGAGCAGTTCTTC.

The table lists this clonotype with a few counts. The chain uses TRBV4-1 and TRBJ1-5, with D possibly matching TRBD1 (6 bases). The CDR3 spans 14 residues. Trimming stripped 0 bases from V and 7 bases from J, with 10 bases between. Germline-derived CDR1 and CDR2 are MGHRA and YSYEKL. The CDR3 sequence: CASSQDRGWQPQHF. The CDR3 nucleotides read TGCGCCAGCAGCCAAGATAGGGGGTGGCAGCCCCAGCATTTT.

This rearrangement joins TRBV27 to TRBJ2-3, with 11 bases aligning to TRBD2. The CDR3 sequence is 16 residues long. Germline CDR1 MNHEY, CDR2 SMNVEV (reference sequence). Germline trimming cut 5 bases from V and 4 bases from J; bases unmatched to any gene: 8. CDR3 bases: TGTGCCAGCAGTATTCTAGCGGGGGGCCTGTCAGATACGCAGTATTTT. It encodes CASSILAGGLSDTQYF.

V is TRBV5-1 and J is TRBJ2-3; no definite D call. V lost 1 base and J lost 6, with 9 bases in between. The CDR3 covers 13 residues. Germline lookup yields CDR1 SGHRS and CDR2 YFSETQ. The CDR3 DNA sequence: TGCGCCAGCAGCTTGAACCCGGTTGATACGCAGTATTTT. It translates to CASSLNPVDTQYF.

V and J are TRBV12-3 or TRBV12-4 and TRBJ2-3; 7 nucleotides align to TRBD1. The CDR3 runs to 15 residues. The V segment lost 7 bases and the J segment 0 bases; nucleotides outside the gene matches: 7. This CDR3 is CASTRDSFSTDTQYF. CDR3 DNA: TGTGCCAGCACCAGGGACAGCTTTAGCACAGATACGCAGTATTTT.

Worth noting for this clonotype: Possible read error: a much larger clone is one base away. The chain links TRBV5-6 to TRBJ2-1; TRBD1 agrees at 7 bases. The CDR3 consists of 19 residues. J was trimmed by 4 bases and V by 0 bases; bases with no gene match: 16. The V gene's germline CDR1 is SGHDT and CDR2 YYEEEE. The CDR3 sequence: CASSLGKPGQRGPYNEQFF. CDR3 DNA: TGTGCCAGCAGCTTGGGCAAACCGGGACAGAGGGGGCCATACAATGAGCAGTTCTTC.

Comments on this clonotype: Given a much more abundant clone one base away, this may be a read error. J is TRBJ1-1 and V is TRBV20-1; 8 bases match TRBD1. Germline values: CDR1 DFQATT, CDR2 SNEGSKA (reference sequence). The CDR3 is 12 amino acids. CDR3 bases: TGCAGTGCTAGGCACAGGGGGTATGAAGTTTTCTTT. It translates to CSARHRGYEVFF.

This clonotype was recorded a few times. The chain is built from TRBV6-1 and TRBJ2-5; D is uncertain. The CDR3 is 14 residues long. Looked up from germline, CDR1 is MNHNS and CDR2 is SASEGT. V was clipped by 1 base and J by 1 base, with 7 bases between them. This CDR3 reads CASSEGPGQETQYF. The CDR3 DNA is TGTGCCAGCAGTGAAGGTCCAGGCCAAGAGACCCAGTACTTC.

The chain recombines TRBV24-1 with TRBJ2-7; 14 positions match TRBD2. The CDR3 covers 17 residues. Germline loops: CDR1 KGHDR, CDR2 SFDVKD. Trimming took 3 bases from V and 5 from J; bases not matched to a gene: 8. For the CDR3, the DNA is TGTGCCACCAGTGATCCGGGGACTAGCGGGAGCCTCCACGAGCAGTACTTC. Translation gives CATSDPGTSGSLHEQYF.

Details on this clonotype: Mismatch with germline at one junction end may stem from a read error. The chain links TRBV30 to TRBJ1-2; no definite D call. Germline V CDR1 and CDR2: GTSNPN, SVGIG (reference sequence). The CDR3 totals 11 residues. CDR3 DNA: TGTGCCGGGAGTGTACTCTATGGCGACACCTTC. This translates into CAGSVLYGDTF.

The CDR3: CASSQGTSGSKRNIQYF. The CDR3 bases are TGTGCCAGCAGTCAAGGGACTAGCGGGAGTAAGAGGAACATTCAGTACTTC. The V call is TRBV12-3 or TRBV12-4, the J call TRBJ2-5; TRBD2 matches at 14 bases. The J call may be mistaken, given a closer DNA end match to TRBJ2-4. This CDR3 has 17 amino acids.

Concerning this clonotype: A read error may account for a junction end that differs from germline. The CDR3 bases are TGTGCCAGCAGCTTAAGGCAGGGGGGAGCGGGCACAGATACACAGTATTTT. Protein: CASSLRQGGAGTDTQYF. The V call is TRBV7-2, the J call TRBJ2-3; D may be TRBD1 (7 bases). The CDR3 is 17 amino acids. Per germline, CDR1 SGHTA and CDR2 FQGNSA.

V usage is TRBV6-5 and J usage is TRBJ1-5; D is unresolved. CDR3 length equals 13 residues. V lost 0 bases and J lost 7, with 7 bases in between. Germline V gene sequence: CDR1 MNHEY, CDR2 SVGAGI. CDR3 amino acids: CASSYSIGQPQHF. In nucleotides, the CDR3 is TGTGCCAGCAGTTACTCGATTGGCCAGCCCCAGCATTTT.

The chain has TRBV27 and TRBJ1-2; tentative D call: TRBD1 (5 bases). Germline V gives CDR1 MNHEY, CDR2 SMNVEV (reference sequence). This CDR3 has 15 residues. The ends were cut back, 6 bases at V and 0 bases at J, with 14 bases in the middle. The CDR3 DNA sequence: TGTGCCAGCAGAAACCGGGGGGGATCTAACTATGGCTACACCTTC. Its protein is CASRNRGGSNYGYTF.

J is TRBJ2-3 and V is TRBV12-3 or TRBV12-4, with TRBD1 as a possible D gene (6 bases). V gave up 3 bases and J gave up 1 base, with 11 bases separating them. The CDR3 consists of 15 residues. DNA of the CDR3: TGTGCCAGCAGTTTCGACAGGCTACGCACAGATACGCAGTATTTT. Residues: CASSFDRLRTDTQYF.

This clonotype appeared once. This rearrangement joins TRBV20-1 to TRBJ2-7; no definite D call. V was trimmed by 2 bases and J by 0 bases, leaving 8 bases between them. Per the germline V gene, CDR1 is DFQATT and CDR2 is SNEGSKA (reference sequence). This CDR3 spans 13 amino acids. CDR3 DNA sequence: TGCAGTGCTAGATACGGAAGCTCCTACGAGCAGTACTTC. Its translation: CSARYGSSYEQYF.

This chain links TRBV20-1 with TRBJ2-5; D is undetermined. The better agreement between TRBJ2-7 and the DNA end casts doubt on the J call. Germline V CDR1 and CDR2: DFQATT, SNEGSKA (reference sequence). The CDR3 covers 11 residues. The CDR3 DNA sequence: TGCAGTGCCACCTTTCTCTACGAGCAGTACTTC. Translation: CSATFLYEQYF.

This clonotype occurred many times. This sequence joins TRBV20-1 and TRBJ1-5; D is uncertain. V shed 6 bases and J shed 4 bases, with 10 bases lying between them. CDR3 length equals 12 residues. The V gene's germline CDR1 is DFQATT and CDR2 SNEGSKA (reference sequence). The CDR3 loop reads CSASSGNQPQHF. In DNA form, the CDR3 reads TGCAGTGCCTCCTCGGGGAATCAGCCCCAGCATTTT.

The table lists this clonotype with a few counts. This chain connects TRBV29-1 to TRBJ1-1; 9 bases fit TRBD1. Germline CDR1 SQVTM, CDR2 ANQGSEA. This CDR3 spans 16 amino acids. V was clipped by 3 bases and J by 5 bases; unmatched bases: 13. The CDR3 sequence is CSVDGPKGQGGTEAFF. The CDR3 DNA follows: TGCAGCGTTGACGGCCCAAAGGGACAGGGAGGGACTGAAGCTTTCTTT.

The rearrangement joins TRBV4-1 to TRBJ2-1, with 10 bases that match TRBD2. The J call could be wrong; TRBJ2-7 is a better fit for the DNA end. CDR3 length: 18 residues. Germline V gene data show CDR1 as MGHRA and CDR2 as YSYEKL. As DNA, the CDR3 is TGCGCCAGCAGCCAAGGCCCCCTCCTAGCGGGGGCCTACAATGAGCAGTACTTC. Its protein product is CASSQGPLLAGAYNEQYF.

Only a few counts were recorded for this clonotype. The genes are TRBV2 and TRBJ2-3, with 8 bases aligning to TRBD2. Germline trimming cut 3 bases from V and 0 bases from J; bases unmatched to any gene: 5. Germline lookup yields CDR1 SNHLY and CDR2 FYNNEI. The CDR3 totals 16 residues. As DNA, the CDR3 is TGTGCCAGCAGTGACCGGGGGGGGTCTAGCACAGATACGCAGTATTTT. Translation: CASSDRGGSSTDTQYF.

The J gene is TRBJ2-3, the V gene TRBV20-1; D possibly corresponds to TRBD2 (6 bases). Germline V gene sequence: CDR1 DFQATT, CDR2 SNEGSKA (reference sequence). The CDR3 extends over 16 amino acids. Trimming shortened V by 0 bases and J by 2 bases, and 15 bases separated the two germline ends. The CDR3, as DNA: TGCAGTGCTAGAGACTCAGGGCCGGGGGTCACAGATACGCAGTATTTT. This codes for CSARDSGPGVTDTQYF.

A note on this clonotype: The junction differs from germline at one of its ends, possibly a read error. The CDR3, as DNA: TGCGCCAGCAGCTCGCGAAACGGTCCGGTTATCACTGAAGCTTTCTTT. Protein sequence: CASSSRNGPVITEAFF. The V call is TRBV11-1, the J call TRBJ1-1; no clear D. CDR3 size: 16 residues. Germline V CDR1 and CDR2: SGHAT, FQDESV (reference sequence).